This T cell receptor beta chain emerged from a study of T-cell reconstitution after alpha-beta-depleted transplantation in children. General study points: Several hundred expanded graft clones reportedly supplied alpha-beta T cells about two months after transplant.

The length of the CDR3 is 19 residues. Germline CDR1 SGHVT, CDR2 SQSDAQ. Unique molecular identifiers were incorporated during preparation of the TCRbeta library. TCRdb fed the PCR reads into MiXCR, producing one record per CDR3 protein. The table records fewer than 700,000 distinct CDR3 sequences, 10% to 15% of them present only once. This clonotype was picked up one time. What it binds is not known. Germline is not matched at one junction end, which may reflect a read error. The clonotype comes from a male patient younger than 18 who had a stem cell transplant for acute myeloid leukemia, so the T cells may come from the graft donor. The rearrangement joins TRBV7-4 to TRBJ2-7, with TRBD2 matching 8 bases. The material was PBMCs, mostly from graft donor cells, obtained 360 days after TCRalphabeta/CD19-depleted stem cell transplant. CDR3 coding DNA: TGTACCAGCAGTTTACCCAGGTGGGGGAGGGCGACTAGCGCCTACGAGCAGTACTTC. This sequence encodes CTSSLPRWGRATSAYEQYF.